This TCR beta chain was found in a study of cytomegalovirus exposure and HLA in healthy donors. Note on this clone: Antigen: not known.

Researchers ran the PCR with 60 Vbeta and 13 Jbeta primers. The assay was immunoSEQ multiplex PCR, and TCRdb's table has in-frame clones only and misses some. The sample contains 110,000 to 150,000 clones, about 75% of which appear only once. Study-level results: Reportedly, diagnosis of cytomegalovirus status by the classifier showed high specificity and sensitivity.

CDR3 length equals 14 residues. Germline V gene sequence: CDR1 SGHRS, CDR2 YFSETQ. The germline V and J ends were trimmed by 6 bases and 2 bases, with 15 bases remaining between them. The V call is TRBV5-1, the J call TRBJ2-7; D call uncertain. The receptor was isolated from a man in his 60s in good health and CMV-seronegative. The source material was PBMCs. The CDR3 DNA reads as TGCGCCAGCACCGACCCGGCCCGGGCCTACGAGCAGTACTTC. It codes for CASTDPARAYEQYF.